Below are 27 T cell receptor beta chains sequenced from a single sample in a study of shared clonotypes between healthy human individuals. Sequencing used immunoSEQ multiplex PCR; TCRdb keeps in-frame clones, though not all of them. The data contain about 1 million clones, roughly 70% of them singletons. The specimen was memory CD4+ T cells sorted from blood. Subset described: CD45RA-negative fraction. These receptor sequences come from a man between 18 and 35 years old in good health.

The gene calls are TRBV19 and TRBJ1-6, with a tentative D call TRBD1 (6 bases). This CDR3 spans 16 amino acids. CDR1 LNHDA and CDR2 SQIVND come from the germline V gene (reference sequence). Trimming removed 3 bases from V and 7 bases from J, with 16 bases in between. The CDR3 DNA reads TGTGCCAGTAGTATTTCCCGACAGGTGAAAAATTCACCCCTCCACTTT. This encodes CASSISRQVKNSPLHF.

Turning to this clone: Other DNA sequences in the sample encode the same CDR3. V usage is TRBV5-4 and J usage is TRBJ1-4, with 7 bases identical to TRBD1. Trimming removed 5 bases from V and 2 bases from J; junction bases left unmatched: 3. The CDR3 is 14 amino acids. Germline values: CDR1 SGHNT, CDR2 YYREEE (reference sequence). This chain's CDR3 is CASSLQGTNEKLFF. The DNA for the CDR3 is TGTGCCAGCAGTTTACAGGGGACTAATGAAAAACTGTTTTTT.

Regarding this clone: The same CDR3 also results from other DNA sequences found in this sample. V and J are TRBV6-5 and TRBJ1-1; D is unclear. Germline CDR1 is MNHEY and CDR2 is SVGAGI. Trimming left V 7 bases short and J 1 base short, with 13 bases between. CDR3 length: 14 amino acids. This chain's CDR3 is CASIKAGGNTEAFF. The CDR3 bases are TGTGCCAGCATAAAGGCAGGAGGGAACACTGAAGCTTTCTTT.

This chain links TRBV7-9 with TRBJ1-3; D might be TRBD1 (5 bases). Trimming stripped 5 bases from V and 1 base from J, with 15 bases between. Per the germline V gene, CDR1 is SEHNR and CDR2 is FQNEAQ (reference sequence). This CDR3 has 16 amino acids. The CDR3 DNA sequence: TGTGCCAGCAGCCTCTCGACAGTCCGATCTGGAAACACCATATATTTT. The encoded protein is CASSLSTVRSGNTIYF.

The genes are TRBV7-2 and TRBJ1-5, with D possibly matching TRBD1 (6 bases). The CDR3 spans 13 residues. V gave up 5 bases and J gave up 7 bases, with 12 bases separating them. The germline gives CDR1 SGHTA, CDR2 FQGNSA. DNA for the CDR3: TGTGCCAGCAGCCCCAAGGGGGGACAGCCCCAGCATTTT. Protein: CASSPKGGQPQHF.

The chain combines TRBV11-2 with TRBJ2-5; D not resolved. The V end lost 0 bases, the J end lost 5 bases, and 13 bases lay between the germline ends. In germline, CDR1 is SGHAT, CDR2 FQNNGV. The CDR3 contains 15 residues. The CDR3 spells CASSLDQFGRETQYF. The CDR3 bases are TGTGCCAGCAGCTTAGACCAGTTTGGGCGGGAGACCCAGTACTTC.

The rearrangement joins TRBV28 to TRBJ2-7, with TRBD2 identical over 11 bases. The CDR3 extends over 16 amino acids. Germline lookup yields CDR1 MDHEN and CDR2 SYDVKM. The J segment lost 6 bases and the V segment lost 6 bases, leaving 13 bases of the junction unmatched. CDR3 residues: CASSPPGSGGAVEQYF. DNA of the CDR3: TGTGCCAGCAGCCCTCCGGGTAGCGGGGGGGCCGTCGAGCAGTACTTC.

The chain carries TRBV6-6 and TRBJ2-2; D gene ambiguous. The CDR3 sequence is 16 residues long. Germline V gene lookup returns CDR1 MNHNY and CDR2 SVGAGI (reference sequence). Trimming pared 3 bases from V and 4 bases from J, leaving 15 bases between. The CDR3 DNA reads TGTGCCAGCAGTTATAGTGCTAGGAAACCCACCGGGGAGCTGTTTTTT. It translates to CASSYSARKPTGELFF.

The chain links TRBV5-1 to TRBJ2-1, with 13 bases matching TRBD2. The CDR3 has 17 residues. The germline V gene encodes CDR1 SGHRS and CDR2 YFSETQ. V gave up 0 bases and J gave up 4 bases; unmatched junction bases: 4. CDR3 nucleotide sequence: TGCGCCAGCAGCTTGGGGGGACTAGCGGGGCCATACAATGAGCAGTTCTTC. Translated, it gives CASSLGGLAGPYNEQFF. Full variable domain (rest looked up from reference TRBV5-1 and TRBJ2-1): KAGVTQTPRYLIKTRGQQVTLSCSPISGHRSVSWYQQTPGQGLQFLFEYFSETQRNKGNFPGRFSGRQFSNSRSEMNVSTLELGDSALYLCASSLGGLAGPYNEQFFGPGTRLTVL.

The V call is TRBV6-1, the J call TRBJ1-5; D is undetermined. The CDR3 contains 14 residues. Between the trimmed V and J ends, which lost 5 bases and 5 bases, there was a span of 13 bases. From germline, CDR1 is MNHNS and CDR2 SASEGT. The CDR3: CASSSSDKYQPQHF. Here the CDR3 DNA reads TGTGCCAGCAGTTCTTCCGACAAATATCAGCCCCAGCATTTT.

The chain is built from TRBV6-5 and TRBJ1-3; D gene ambiguous. The germline V gene encodes CDR1 MNHEY and CDR2 SVGAGI. The CDR3 loop spans 14 amino acids. V lost 7 bases to trimming and J lost 0 bases, with 10 bases between them. The CDR3 here is CASKMVVSGNTIYF. For the CDR3, the DNA is TGTGCCAGCAAAATGGTAGTCTCTGGAAACACCATATATTTT.

The rearrangement joins TRBV10-3 to TRBJ2-5; 16 bases are a match to TRBD2. Judging by the DNA end, TRBJ2-7 fits better; the J call may be wrong. The germline CDR1 and CDR2 sequences are ENHRY and SYGVKD. This CDR3 contains 15 residues. CDR3 nucleotide sequence: TGTGCCATCAGGGGGACTAGCGGGAGGGGCTACGAGCAGTACTTC. Protein product: CAIRGTSGRGYEQYF.

This clone was observed a handful of times. The chain uses TRBV5-1 and TRBJ2-3, with D unclear. Trimming shortened V by 5 bases and J by 2 bases, and 15 bases separated the two germline ends. There are 15 residues in the CDR3. Germline CDR1 is SGHRS and CDR2 is YFSETQ. The CDR3 protein is CASSDGQAITDTQYF. The CDR3, as DNA: TGCGCCAGCAGTGATGGGCAGGCCATCACAGATACGCAGTATTTT.

The chain couples TRBV4-1 to TRBJ1-3; tentatively, D is TRBD1 (6 bases). Trimming took 4 bases from V and 2 from J, leaving 15 bases between them. The CDR3 runs to 16 residues. Germline loops: CDR1 MGHRA, CDR2 YSYEKL. The CDR3 reads CASSLLGSGAGNTIYF. In nucleotides, the CDR3 is TGCGCCAGCAGCCTCCTCGGTTCAGGGGCTGGAAACACCATATATTTT.

The CDR3 loop reads CASSWGGLAGVDTQYF. CDR3 in DNA: TGTGCCAGCAGCTGGGGGGGACTAGCGGGAGTAGATACGCAGTATTTT. This chain uses TRBV7-2 with TRBJ2-3, with TRBD2 matching 14 bases. From germline, CDR1 is SGHTA and CDR2 FQGNSA. The ends lost 4 bases at V and 5 bases at J; junction bases unmatched: 5. This CDR3 has 16 amino acids.

The chain uses TRBV7-2 and TRBJ2-5; perhaps D is TRBD1 or TRBD2 (5 bases each). Germline CDR1 is SGHTA and CDR2 is FQGNSA. V was clipped by 2 bases and J by 4 bases, with 14 bases between them. The CDR3 extends over 15 amino acids. The CDR3 DNA reads as TGTGCCAGCAGCTTAATGGCGGCTGGGGGAGAGACCCAGTACTTC. As protein: CASSLMAAGGETQYF.

There are a few counts of this clone. V usage is TRBV6-4 and J usage is TRBJ1-3; D is unclear. Germline loops: CDR1 MRHNA, CDR2 SNTAGT. V was shortened by 4 bases and J by 0 bases, with 10 bases between the two germline ends. This CDR3 comprises 15 residues. The CDR3 protein is CASSAEASSGNTIYF. In nucleotides, the CDR3 is TGTGCCAGCAGTGCGGAAGCGAGCTCTGGAAACACCATATATTTT.

The V call is TRBV12-5, the J call TRBJ1-4, with D hard to call. The ends were cut back, 0 bases at V and 0 bases at J, with 8 bases in the middle. In germline, CDR1 is LGHNT, CDR2 FRNRAP. The CDR3 covers 16 residues. The CDR3 nucleotides read TGTGCTAGTGGTTTGGTGGTAACGGCAACTAATGAAAAACTGTTTTTT. Its protein is CASGLVVTATNEKLFF.

This chain uses TRBV5-1 with TRBJ2-7; 9 positions agree with TRBD1. V lost 4 bases and J lost 2; bases outside the gene matches: 7. This CDR3 region has 15 residues. Germline assignment: CDR1 SGHRS and CDR2 YFSETQ. In DNA form, the CDR3 reads TGCGCCAGCAGCGATCGGGACAGGGTCGCCTACGAGCAGTACTTC. It specifies CASSDRDRVAYEQYF.

This rearrangement joins TRBV10-1 to TRBJ2-2; 8 bases map to TRBD1. The CDR3 loop spans 16 amino acids. V shed 2 bases, J shed 4 bases, and the junction held 6 bases outside the gene matches. The V gene's germline CDR1 is WNHNN and CDR2 SYGVQD (reference sequence). This CDR3 reads CASSETGGGGTGELFF. The CDR3 nucleotides are TGCGCCAGCAGTGAGACAGGGGGTGGAGGCACCGGGGAGCTGTTTTTT.

The chain is built from TRBV7-2 and TRBJ2-7, with no clear D. Germline V gene lookup returns CDR1 SGHTA and CDR2 FQGNSA. The V end lost 3 bases, the J end lost 0 bases, and 15 bases lay between the germline ends. The CDR3 totals 16 residues. The CDR3 coding sequence is TGTGCCAGCAGCTTTTCGTTGGGAAAGGGCTCCTACGAGCAGTACTTC. This codes for CASSFSLGKGSYEQYF.

This clone showed up just a few times. This chain connects TRBV10-3 to TRBJ2-2, with 7 bases lining up with TRBD1. Germline CDR1 reads ENHRY; CDR2 reads SYGVKD. The CDR3 covers 18 residues. Losses at the gene ends were 5 bases for V and 0 bases for J; bases not matched to a gene: 12. In DNA form, the CDR3 reads TGTGCCATCAGTTGGACAGGAAACCTAACCGCGAACACCGGGGAGCTGTTTTTT. It codes for CAISWTGNLTANTGELFF.

This clone was found a few times. The chain has TRBV5-6 and TRBJ2-7; tentatively, D is TRBD1 (6 bases). V was cut by 1 base and J by 6 bases, with 8 bases left in between. The CDR3 extends over 12 amino acids. Germline V gives CDR1 SGHDT, CDR2 YYEEEE. CDR3 nucleotides: TGTGCCAGCAGCTTGACAGGGCGCGAGCAGTACTTC. Translated: CASSLTGREQYF.

The chain links TRBV10-1 to TRBJ2-1, with 9 bases that match TRBD1. The CDR3 sequence is 15 residues long. In germline, CDR1 is WNHNN, CDR2 SYGVQD (reference sequence). V shed 8 bases and J 2 bases; nucleotides not matched to a gene: 7. The CDR3 region is CASGTGTGTYNEQFF. Written as DNA, the CDR3 is TGCGCCAGCGGAACCGGGACAGGGACCTACAATGAGCAGTTCTTC.

The table lists this clone with many counts. Other DNA variants within this sample encode the same CDR3. This sequence joins TRBV5-6 and TRBJ1-4; D is possibly TRBD1 (5 bases). Trimming shortened V by 0 bases and J by 7 bases, and 10 bases separated the two germline ends. Germline lookup yields CDR1 SGHDT and CDR2 YYEEEE. The CDR3 runs to 14 residues. CDR3 in DNA: TGTGCCAGCAGCTTGGGGGGCAGACCTGAAAAACTGTTTTTT. Translation: CASSLGGRPEKLFF.

V usage is TRBV4-2 and J usage is TRBJ2-2, with 14 bases fitting TRBD2. The J segment lost 7 bases and the V segment lost 0 bases, leaving 1 base of the junction unmatched. Germline CDR1 and CDR2: LGHNA and YNFKEQ. This CDR3 has 16 amino acids. The CDR3 nucleotides are TGTGCCAGCAGCCAAGAGACTAGCGGGAGGGTCGGGGAGCTGTTTTTT. The encoded protein is CASSQETSGRVGELFF.

V usage is TRBV5-4 and J usage is TRBJ1-1; D not certain. The V end was cut by 6 bases, the J end by 0 bases, with 15 bases between. CDR1 SGHNT and CDR2 YYREEE come from the germline V gene (reference sequence). The CDR3 covers 15 residues. The CDR3 here is CASTQEGLMNTEAFF. The DNA of the CDR3 is TGTGCCAGCACCCAAGAAGGGCTAATGAACACTGAAGCTTTCTTT.